This T cell receptor beta chain was profiled in a study of regulatory T cells in long-lasting Graves disease (dated by TCRdb to the early 2020s). Notes on the research overall: Persistent Graves' disease was defined as antithyroid drug treatment for over 5 years with persistently positive TSH receptor autoantibodies. This study used TCR sequencing and RNA sequencing of peripheral blood to compare persistent Graves' disease patients against newly diagnosed Graves' disease patients. The study was registered as a clinical trial and conducted in China. A total of approximately 35 samples underwent TCR sequencing: roughly 13 from persistent and about 20 from newly diagnosed Graves' disease patients. On average, persistent Graves' disease patients in the clinical cohort had been on antithyroid drugs for approximately ten years. What the authors observed across the whole study: Compared with newly diagnosed patients, persistent Graves' disease patients had lower TCR Shannon entropy and fewer highly expanded clones, which suggests clonal expansion. The study examined only peripheral blood because the primary lesion, thyroid tissue, could not be accessed. Persistent disease showed preferential use of TRBV28, TRBJ1-2 and TRBJ2-5, whereas newly diagnosed disease favored TRBV20-1 and TRBJ2-1. A larger number of public clonotypes was shared among persistent patients (more than 2,500) than among newly diagnosed patients (approximately 930). The small sample size was acknowledged by the authors as a limitation that may reduce accuracy. Sequencing and analysis were limited to the TCR beta chain.

For this clonotype: Its recognized antigen is unknown. The record has no base qualities; no much larger clone is one base away.

Libraries were made using multiplex PCR. Sequencer: Illumina HiSeq 4000. To build TCR beta libraries, CDR3 regions were amplified by Arm-PCR using iRepertoire HTBI primers. Before sequencing, the PCR products underwent gel purification. For the original study's pipeline: A total of fewer than 80 TRBV and about 13 TRBJ segments were identified across samples and were used for gene usage analysis of CDR3 amino acid clonotypes. COPE and FqMerger were used to merge the filtered high-quality paired reads into contigs. BLAST was used to align contigs to IMGT TRBV, TRBD and TRBJ reference genes, and CDR3 was defined according to IMGT. Any clonotype with a frequency above 0.1% was classified as a highly expanded clone. Shannon entropy served as the measure of repertoire diversity, while the Gini coefficient captured V-J evenness. Clonotypes shared by more than one individual were considered public. TCRdb trimmed the raw reads at Q25, called clones with MiXCR and kept productive beta chains. Rows are combined by CDR3 protein, so each entry shows the most common genes and DNA. It is TCRdb's table, rather than the study itself, that gives the V and J calls and clone size. Within this sample are fewer than 600,000 distinct CDR3 sequences, with around a fifth of them counted one time only. The top ten clonotypes cover roughly 13% of the sample.

What the time point label conveys for this sample: persistent/refractory GD, antithyroid drugs over 5 years with positive TRAb. For both TCR sequencing and RNA sequencing, RNA was extracted from PBMCs using TRIzol. Graves' disease was diagnosed according to American Thyroid Association guidelines. Patients were recruited from an endocrinology department in Xi'an, China. Each patient gave about 8.1 milliliters of peripheral blood, collected in an EDTA anticoagulant tube. PBMCs were isolated by Ficoll Paque Plus density gradient separation without further T cell sorting. RNA quality was checked with an Agilent 2100 Bioanalyzer and agarose gel, and concentration with a NanoDrop 2000. V is reduced by 1 base and J by 1 base, leaving a spacing of 13 bases between them. From a lookup of the germline V gene (reference sequence), CDR1 and CDR2 are SEHNR and FQNEAQ. Inclusive of the bounding cysteine and phenylalanine, the CDR3 is 16 residues long. Only the CDR3 DNA stays, 48 bases, in frame from base 1.

The V gene is TRBV7-9 and the J gene is TRBJ1-1, with the D gene too uncertain to name. The source is a female donor with Graves disease. The sample was peripheral blood mononuclear cells (PBMCs), taken when the disease was refractory, from a patient treated with antithyroid drugs. The CDR3 reads CASSLDKGTENTEAFF. The DNA is as follows: TGTGCCAGCAGCTTAGACAAAGGTACTGAGAACACTGAAGCTTTCTTT.